Following are 7 T cell receptor beta chains from one sample sequenced in a study of cytomegalovirus exposure and HLA in healthy donors. The PCR made use of 60 Vbeta and 13 Jbeta primers. TCRdb keeps only in-frame clones here, not all; method: immunoSEQ multiplex PCR. There are under 200,000 clones in the sample; around 72% occur only once, and 1.3% to 1.5% lies in the top ten. The sample consisted of PBMCs. These receptors all stem from a man aged 18 to 30 in good health and CMV-seronegative.

This chain joins TRBV5-1 and TRBJ1-1; 9 bases align to TRBD1. Germline lookup yields CDR1 SGHRS and CDR2 YFSETQ. V was pared by 3 bases and J by 5 bases, with 5 bases of the junction left unmatched. This CDR3 contains 14 residues. The CDR3 coding sequence is TGCGCCAGCAGCTGGCGACAGGGGGGGACTGAAGCTTTCTTT. Its translation: CASSWRQGGTEAFF.

In this sample, this clone turned up a few times. The gene calls are TRBV27 and TRBJ2-2; 7 bases align to TRBD2. J lost 6 bases, V lost 4 bases, and 5 bases had no gene match. Germline V gives CDR1 MNHEY, CDR2 SMNVEV (reference sequence). CDR3 length equals 14 residues. The CDR3, as DNA: TGTGCCAGCAGTTCGGGCGGGAGTGCCGGGGAGCTGTTTTTT. It encodes CASSSGGSAGELFF.

This clone was seen only a few times. The chain is built from TRBV1 and TRBJ2-2; the DNA was not compared with TRBD2, the D call given in the table. TRBV1 is labeled a pseudogene. The CDR3 covers 15 residues. CDR3 nucleotide sequence: TGCACCAGCAGCCCTAGCGGGAGGGCCACCGGGGAGCTGTTTTTT. Amino acids: CTSSPSGRATGELFF.

The V call is TRBV6-1, the J call TRBJ2-3, with D possibly being TRBD2 (5 bases). CDR1 and CDR2 (germline): MNHNS, SASEGT. Trimming cost V 7 bases and J 3 bases, with 14 bases left between them. The CDR3 totals 14 residues. The CDR3 loop is CASTQGGRTDTQYF. In nucleotides, the CDR3 is TGTGCCAGCACCCAAGGAGGTAGGACAGATACGCAGTATTTT.

The genes are TRBV5-1 and TRBJ2-2; 9 bases align to TRBD2. The CDR3 loop spans 15 amino acids. J was trimmed by 6 bases and V by 1 base; bases with no gene match: 4. Germline V gives CDR1 SGHRS, CDR2 YFSETQ. The chain's CDR3 is CASSLLAGAAGELFF. The CDR3 coding sequence is TGCGCCAGCAGCTTGTTAGCGGGAGCGGCCGGGGAGCTGTTTTTT.

V and J are TRBV16 and TRBJ1-2; 10 nucleotides match TRBD1. The length of the CDR3 is 15 residues. The ends lost 2 bases at V and 8 bases at J; junction bases unmatched: 8. Germline V CDR1 and CDR2: KGHSY, FQNENV. Written as DNA, the CDR3 is TGTGCCAGCAGCCAAGCGGACAGGGGGTTGCGGGGCTACACCTTC. This sequence encodes CASSQADRGLRGYTF.

This sequence joins TRBV19 and TRBJ1-2, with D perhaps TRBD1 (5 bases). The length of the CDR3 is 12 residues. Germline CDR1 reads LNHDA; CDR2 reads SQIVND (reference sequence). V was clipped by 4 bases and J by 7 bases, with 10 bases between them. This CDR3 is CASSTGSLGYTF. CDR3 nucleotide sequence: TGTGCCAGTAGTACAGGGTCTCTTGGCTACACCTTC.